This T cell receptor beta chain was captured by sequencing in a study of T cell repertoires in cytomegalovirus infection. Germline values: CDR1 SGHTA, CDR2 FQGNSA. The V gene lost 6 bases and the J gene lost 12 bases, with 20 bases spanning the gap. The CDR3 covers 13 residues. MiXCR, run by TCRdb on the reads, gives a single entry per CDR3 protein. This table has roughly 180,000 distinct CDR3 sequences, roughly 27% appearing once. Specimen: PBMCs. This rearrangement joins TRBV7-2 to TRBJ1-1; unclear D gene. The TCR sequence derives from a human donor in good health (CMV status not recorded). Some clones in this sample may be carry-over from other donors' samples. The CDR3 is CASSPLSSGRTFF. The CDR3 DNA sequence: TGTGCCAGCAGTCCCTTGTCATCCGGTCGTACTTTCTTT.